Below are 17 T cell receptor beta chains sequenced from a single sample in a study of T cell responses to AZD1222 COVID-19 vaccine. The protocol was immunoSEQ multiplex PCR, while the TCRdb copy is restricted to in-frame clones and leaves out a portion. In the table there are about 97,000 clones, roughly 89% of which are singletons. The sample was peripheral blood, taken on day 0 of AZD1222 vaccination. The receptors originated from an adult in good health.

For the CDR3, the DNA is TGCGCCAGCAGCCAAGTACGGGACGCAAATGAGCAGTTCTTC. This sequence encodes CASSQVRDANEQFF. The genes are TRBV4-1 and TRBJ2-1; D might be TRBD1 or TRBD2, each matching 5 bases. Looked up from germline, CDR1 is MGHRA and CDR2 is YSYEKL. CDR3 length equals 14 residues. The germline V and J ends were trimmed by 1 base and 7 bases, with 11 bases remaining between them.

This sequence joins TRBV7-3 and TRBJ1-2, with a weak D call TRBD1 (5 bases). V lost 5 bases and J lost 4, with 11 bases in between. Germline V gene lookup returns CDR1 SGHTA and CDR2 FQGTGA. The CDR3 runs 13 residues. CDR3 sequence reads: CASSRLGGYGYTF. CDR3 in DNA: TGTGCCAGCAGCCGGTTGGGGGGCTATGGCTACACCTTC. The variable domain in full, completed from reference TRBV7-3 and TRBJ1-2, reads GAGVSQTPSNKVTEKGKYVELRCDPISGHTALYWYRQSLGQGPEFLIYFQGTGAADDSGLPNDRFFAVRPEGSVSTLKIQRTERGDSAVYLCASSRLGGYGYTFGSGTRLTVV.

The chain employs TRBV18 and TRBJ2-7; 7 nucleotides line up with TRBD2. Germline CDR1 KGHSH, CDR2 LQKENI. The V segment lost 3 bases and the J segment 8 bases; nucleotides outside the gene matches: 4. This CDR3 has 12 residues. The CDR3 coding sequence is TGTGCCAGCTCACCCGAGCGGGGTAAGCAGTACTTC. Protein product: CASSPERGKQYF.

The chain links TRBV11-1 to TRBJ2-7; TRBD1 matches 9 bases. Germline V CDR1 and CDR2: SGHAT, FQDESV (reference sequence). CDR3 length equals 14 residues. V shed 4 bases and J 5 bases; nucleotides not matched to a gene: 6. CDR3 DNA sequence: TGTGCCAGCAGCTCCCAGGGACAGGGTAACGAGCAGTACTTC. The encoded protein is CASSSQGQGNEQYF. Full variable domain (rest looked up from reference TRBV11-1 and TRBJ2-7): EAEVAQSPRYKITEKSQAVAFWCDPISGHATLYWYRQILGQGPELLVQFQDESVVDDSQLPKDRFSAERLKGVDSTLKIQPAELGDSAMYLCASSSQGQGNEQYFGPGTRLTVT.

This rearrangement joins TRBV29-1 to TRBJ2-1, with D hard to call. CDR1 SQVTM and CDR2 ANQGSEA come from the germline V gene. This CDR3 is 16 amino acids long. Trimming removed 3 bases at V and 9 bases at J, with 24 bases between. CDR3 loop: CSVEASSAGFGSEQFF. The CDR3 nucleotides are TGCAGCGTTGAGGCTAGTTCGGCCGGGTTTGGTAGTGAGCAGTTCTTC.

The V gene is TRBV13, the J gene TRBJ2-3; 8 bases are shared with TRBD2. The J segment lost 1 base and the V segment lost 2 bases, leaving 2 bases of the junction unmatched. The CDR3 covers 15 residues. CDR1 is PRHDT, CDR2 FYEKMQ, per germline (reference sequence). CDR3 DNA sequence: TGTGCCAGCAGCTTAACTAGCGGAGGCACAGATACGCAGTATTTT. This encodes CASSLTSGGTDTQYF. The entire variable domain, with the rest obtained from reference TRBV13 and TRBJ2-3, is as follows: AAGVIQSPRHLIKEKRETATLKCYPIPRHDTVYWYQQGPGQDPQFLISFYEKMQSDKGSIPDRFSAQQFSDYHSELNMSSLELGDSALYFCASSLTSGGTDTQYFGPGTRLTVL.

This clone occurred once. The chain recombines TRBV7-2 with TRBJ1-2; D is ambiguous. Trimming stripped 3 bases from V and 5 bases from J, with 10 bases between. Germline-derived CDR1 and CDR2 are SGHTA and FQGNSA. The CDR3 totals 13 residues. The CDR3 sequence: CASSFSISYGYTF. The CDR3 DNA reads TGTGCCAGCAGCTTTTCAATTTCGTATGGCTACACCTTC.

The chain recombines TRBV3-1 (or the pseudogene TRBV3-2) with TRBJ2-7, with TRBD2 matching over 8 bases. In germline, CDR1 is LGHDT, CDR2 YNNKEL (reference sequence). This CDR3 comprises 18 residues. J was trimmed by 1 base and V by 0 bases; bases with no gene match: 11. CDR3 coding DNA: TGTGCCAGCAGCCAAGATGACGCTAGCGGGTTACTTTCCTACGAGCAGTACTTC. As protein: CASSQDDASGLLSYEQYF.

V usage is TRBV29-1 and J usage is TRBJ2-3; 7 bases agree with TRBD2. J lost 5 bases, V lost 8 bases, and 7 bases had no gene match. This CDR3 is 12 amino acids long. CDR1 and CDR2 from the germline V gene are SQVTM and ANQGSEA. The CDR3 reads CSYGVAGDTQYF. In DNA, the CDR3 is TGCAGCTACGGCGTAGCGGGAGATACGCAGTATTTT.

The sample holds a few counts of this clone. V is TRBV30 and J is TRBJ1-4; TRBD1 is a possible D gene (5 bases). The CDR3 runs to 15 residues. CDR1 GTSNPN and CDR2 SVGIG come from the germline V gene (reference sequence). Trimming took 4 bases from V and 3 from J, leaving 15 bases between them. This chain's CDR3 is CAWKRGQGSNEKLFF. DNA of the CDR3: TGTGCCTGGAAAAGGGGCCAGGGATCTAATGAAAAACTGTTTTTT.

This clone was counted a single time. This sequence may be a read error, since a much larger clone differs from it by one base. The gene calls are TRBV7-8 and TRBJ2-1; D gene ambiguous. The germline gives CDR1 SGHVS, CDR2 FQNEAQ. The CDR3 extends over 11 amino acids. V was pared by 2 bases and J by 5 bases, with 1 base between. The CDR3 DNA is TGTGCCAGCAGCTTACACAATGAGCAGTTCTTC. Translating it yields CASSLHNEQFF.

This clone was seen only once. The V call is TRBV7-2, the J call TRBJ2-3, with D unclear. V lost 4 bases to trimming and J lost 0 bases, with 8 bases between them. From germline, CDR1 is SGHTA and CDR2 FQGNSA. This CDR3 is built from 14 residues. The CDR3 nucleotides read TGTGCCAGCAGCTGGCTCGAGAGCACAGATACGCAGTATTTT. Translating gives CASSWLESTDTQYF.

The chain links TRBV5-1 to TRBJ2-5; D call uncertain. V lost 4 bases and J lost 0, with 10 bases in between. The CDR3 totals 14 residues. CDR1 and CDR2 from the germline V gene are SGHRS and YFSETQ. CDR3 DNA sequence: TGCGCCAGCAGCCTACGGACGGACCAAGAGACCCAGTACTTC. As protein: CASSLRTDQETQYF.

The chain is built from TRBV4-2 and TRBJ1-4; D is unclear. The germline V and J ends were trimmed by 4 bases and 4 bases, with 13 bases remaining between them. Germline values: CDR1 LGHNA, CDR2 YNFKEQ. This CDR3 is 15 amino acids long. The CDR3 reads CASSPRGGSNEKLFF. The CDR3 DNA is TGTGCCAGCAGCCCCCGCGGAGGTAGTAATGAAAAACTGTTTTTT.

The chain carries TRBV7-9 and TRBJ1-2, with 8 nucleotides matching TRBD1. Germline V CDR1 and CDR2: SEHNR, FQNEAQ (reference sequence). V gave up 4 bases and J gave up 3 bases; unmatched junction bases: 4. The CDR3 spans 14 residues. The CDR3 protein is CASSSETGDYGYTF. The CDR3 coding sequence is TGTGCCAGCAGCTCAGAGACAGGGGACTATGGCTACACCTTC.

The chain has TRBV2 and TRBJ1-5; 8 nucleotides align to TRBD1. This CDR3 has 14 residues. V lost 6 bases and J lost 1; bases outside the gene matches: 2. The V gene's germline CDR1 is SNHLY and CDR2 FYNNEI. The CDR3 here is CASRGTGSNQPQHF. In DNA, the CDR3 is TGTGCCAGCAGGGGGACAGGAAGCAATCAGCCCCAGCATTTT.

The V gene is TRBV30, the J gene TRBJ2-2, with 9 bases fitting TRBD1. The germline CDR1 and CDR2 sequences are GTSNPN and SVGIG (reference sequence). The CDR3 covers 13 residues. Losses at the gene ends were 1 base for V and 6 bases for J; bases not matched to a gene: 0. Here the CDR3 reads CAWSGQGAGELFF. Written as DNA, the CDR3 is TGTGCCTGGAGTGGACAGGGGGCCGGGGAGCTGTTTTTT.